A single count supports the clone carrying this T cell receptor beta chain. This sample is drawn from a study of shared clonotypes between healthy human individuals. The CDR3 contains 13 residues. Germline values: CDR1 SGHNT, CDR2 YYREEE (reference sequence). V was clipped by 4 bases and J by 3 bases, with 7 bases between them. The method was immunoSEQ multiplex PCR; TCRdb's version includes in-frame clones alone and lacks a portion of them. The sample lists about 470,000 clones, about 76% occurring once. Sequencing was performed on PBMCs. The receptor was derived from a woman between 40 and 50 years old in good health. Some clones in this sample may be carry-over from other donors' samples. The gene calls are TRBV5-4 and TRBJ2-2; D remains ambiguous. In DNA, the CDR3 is TGTGCCAGCAGCGGGATCGACACCGGGGAGCTGTTTTTT. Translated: CASSGIDTGELFF.